This TCR beta chain was retrieved from a study of blood T cell repertoires in COVID-19. Study as a whole: Whether acute or convalescent, the COVID-19 samples came from the United States, Italy and Spain. T cells, B-cell-depleted T cells, or PBMCs supplied cDNA or gDNA.

The Seattle site enrolled patients during active infection and followed them longitudinally. The V gene lost 4 bases and the J gene lost 6 bases, with 10 bases spanning the gap. The CDR3 runs to 12 residues. The germline V gene has CDR1 LGHDT and CDR2 YNNKEL (reference sequence). Authors' methods: Reference gene primers were amplified, and this amplification served to estimate nucleated cell counts. Measured with immunoSEQ multiplex PCR; TCRdb has only the in-frame clones, and not every one. V and J calls and clone size are given by that table; D and trimming were obtained from the DNA. The profile shows approximately 500,000 clones, roughly 91% of them singletons.

The chain uses TRBV3-1 (or the pseudogene TRBV3-2) and TRBJ2-7, with a tentative D call TRBD1 (6 bases). This receptor was taken from a woman aged 50 to 60 with COVID-19, enrolled during active disease. Sequences were obtained from peripheral blood. The CDR3 reads CASSRGDTEQYF. The DNA for the CDR3 is TGTGCCAGCAGCCGTGGGGACACCGAGCAGTACTTC.